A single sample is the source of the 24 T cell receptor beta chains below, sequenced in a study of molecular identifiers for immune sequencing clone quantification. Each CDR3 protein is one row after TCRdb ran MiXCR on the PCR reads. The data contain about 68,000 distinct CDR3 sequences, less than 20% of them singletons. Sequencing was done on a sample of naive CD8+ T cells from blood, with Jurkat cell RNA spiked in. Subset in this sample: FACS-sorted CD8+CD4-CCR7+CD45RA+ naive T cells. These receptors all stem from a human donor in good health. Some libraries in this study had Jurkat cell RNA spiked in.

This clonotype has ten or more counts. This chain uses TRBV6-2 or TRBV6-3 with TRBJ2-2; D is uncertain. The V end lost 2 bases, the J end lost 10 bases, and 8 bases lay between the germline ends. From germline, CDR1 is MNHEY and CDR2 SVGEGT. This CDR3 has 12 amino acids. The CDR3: CASSYPVPELFF. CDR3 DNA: TGTGCCAGCAGTTACCCGGTCCCGGAGCTGTTTTTT.

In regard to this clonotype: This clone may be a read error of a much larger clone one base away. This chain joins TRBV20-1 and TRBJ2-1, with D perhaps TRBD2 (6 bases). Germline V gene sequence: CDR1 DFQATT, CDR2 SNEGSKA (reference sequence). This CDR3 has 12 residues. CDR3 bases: TGCGGTGCCGCGGACTACGACAATGAGCAGTTCTTC. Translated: CGAADYDNEQFF.

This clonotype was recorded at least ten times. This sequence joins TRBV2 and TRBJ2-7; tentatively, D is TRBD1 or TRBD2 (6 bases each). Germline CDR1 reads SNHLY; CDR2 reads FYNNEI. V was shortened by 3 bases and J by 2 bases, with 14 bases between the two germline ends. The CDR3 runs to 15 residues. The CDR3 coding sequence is TGTGCCAGCAGTGAGTTGGGGGGCCGGGCCTACGAGCAGTACTTC. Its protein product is CASSELGGRAYEQYF.

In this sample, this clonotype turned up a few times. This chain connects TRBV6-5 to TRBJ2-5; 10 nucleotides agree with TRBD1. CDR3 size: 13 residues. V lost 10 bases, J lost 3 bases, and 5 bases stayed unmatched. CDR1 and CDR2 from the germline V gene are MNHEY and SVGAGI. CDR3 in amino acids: CATLGTGEETQYF. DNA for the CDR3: TGTGCCACCTTAGGGACAGGGGAAGAGACCCAGTACTTC.

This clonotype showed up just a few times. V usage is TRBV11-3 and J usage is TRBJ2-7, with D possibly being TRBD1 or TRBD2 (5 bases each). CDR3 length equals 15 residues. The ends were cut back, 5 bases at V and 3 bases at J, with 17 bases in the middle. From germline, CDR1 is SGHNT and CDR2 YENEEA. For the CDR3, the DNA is TGTGCCAGCAGCCAGACAAGCAGAGGGGACTACGAGCAGTACTTC. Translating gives CASSQTSRGDYEQYF.

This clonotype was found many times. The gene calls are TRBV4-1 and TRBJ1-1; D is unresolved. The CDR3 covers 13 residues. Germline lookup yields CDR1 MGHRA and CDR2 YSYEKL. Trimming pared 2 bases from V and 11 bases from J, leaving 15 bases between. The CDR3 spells CASSQNPSQPAFF. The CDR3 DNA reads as TGCGCCAGCAGCCAAAACCCATCCCAACCGGCTTTCTTT.

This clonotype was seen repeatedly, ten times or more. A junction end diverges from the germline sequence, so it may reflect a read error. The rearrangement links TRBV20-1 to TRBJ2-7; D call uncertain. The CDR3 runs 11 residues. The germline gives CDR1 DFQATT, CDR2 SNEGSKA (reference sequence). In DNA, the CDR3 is TGCAGTGCTAGACATGACCTCCTCTTAATATTC. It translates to CSARHDLLLIF.

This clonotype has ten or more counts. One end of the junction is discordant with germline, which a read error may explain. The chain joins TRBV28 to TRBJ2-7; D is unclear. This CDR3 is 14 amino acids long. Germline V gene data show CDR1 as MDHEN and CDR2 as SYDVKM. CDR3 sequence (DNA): TGTGCCAGCAGATTATCCCCAGGAACGGGCGAGCAGTACTTC. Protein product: CASRLSPGTGEQYF.

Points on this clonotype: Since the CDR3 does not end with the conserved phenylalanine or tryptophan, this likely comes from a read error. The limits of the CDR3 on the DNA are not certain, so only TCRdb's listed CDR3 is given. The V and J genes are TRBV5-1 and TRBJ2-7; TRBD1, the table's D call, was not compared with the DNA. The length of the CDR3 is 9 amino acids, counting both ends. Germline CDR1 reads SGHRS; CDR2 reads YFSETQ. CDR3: CASGTGVPL.

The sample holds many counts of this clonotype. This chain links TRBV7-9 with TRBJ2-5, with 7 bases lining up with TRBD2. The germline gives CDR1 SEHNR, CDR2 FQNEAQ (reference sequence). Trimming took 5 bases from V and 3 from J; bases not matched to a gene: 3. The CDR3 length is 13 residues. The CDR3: CASSRGTKETQYF. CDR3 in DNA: TGTGCCAGCAGCCGAGGGACTAAAGAGACCCAGTACTTC.

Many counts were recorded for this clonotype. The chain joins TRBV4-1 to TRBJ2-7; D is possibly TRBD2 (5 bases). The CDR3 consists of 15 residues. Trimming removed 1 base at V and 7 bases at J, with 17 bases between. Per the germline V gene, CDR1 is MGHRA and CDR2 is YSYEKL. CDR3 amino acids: CASSQVSSGDPEQYF. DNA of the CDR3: TGCGCCAGCAGCCAAGTGTCCAGCGGAGACCCTGAGCAGTACTTC.

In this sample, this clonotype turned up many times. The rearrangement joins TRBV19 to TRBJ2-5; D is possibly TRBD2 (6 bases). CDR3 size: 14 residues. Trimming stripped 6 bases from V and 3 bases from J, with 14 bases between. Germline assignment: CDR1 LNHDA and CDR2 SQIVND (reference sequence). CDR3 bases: TGTGCCAGTAGGGGACTTCTTGAAGAAGAGACCCAGTACTTC. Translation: CASRGLLEEETQYF.

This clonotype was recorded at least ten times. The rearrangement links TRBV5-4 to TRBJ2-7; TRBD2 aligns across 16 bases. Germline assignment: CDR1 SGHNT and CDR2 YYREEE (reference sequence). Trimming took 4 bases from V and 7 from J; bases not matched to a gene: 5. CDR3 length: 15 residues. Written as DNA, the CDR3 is TGTGCCAGCAGCCCGGGACTAGCGGGAGGGCATGAGCAGTACTTC. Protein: CASSPGLAGGHEQYF.

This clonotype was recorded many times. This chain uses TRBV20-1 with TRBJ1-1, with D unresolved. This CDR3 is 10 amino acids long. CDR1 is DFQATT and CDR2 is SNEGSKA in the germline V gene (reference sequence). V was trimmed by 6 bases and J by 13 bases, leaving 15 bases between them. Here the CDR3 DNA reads TGCAGTGCCCAGATACCGGAGGTTTTCTTT. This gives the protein CSAQIPEVFF.

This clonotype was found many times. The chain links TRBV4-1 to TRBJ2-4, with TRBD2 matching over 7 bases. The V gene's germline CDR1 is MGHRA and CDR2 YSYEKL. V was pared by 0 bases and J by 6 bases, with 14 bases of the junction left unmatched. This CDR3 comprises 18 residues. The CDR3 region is CASSQETIRQSGINIQYF. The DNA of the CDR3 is TGCGCCAGCAGCCAAGAAACGATCCGCCAGAGCGGGATAAACATTCAGTACTTC.

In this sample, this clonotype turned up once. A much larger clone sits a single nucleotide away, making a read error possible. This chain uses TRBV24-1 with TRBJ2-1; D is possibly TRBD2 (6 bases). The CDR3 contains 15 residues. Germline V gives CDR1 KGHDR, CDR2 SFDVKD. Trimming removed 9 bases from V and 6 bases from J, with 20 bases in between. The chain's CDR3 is CATAPRGGATNEQFF. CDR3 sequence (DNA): TGTGCCACCGCCCCTCGAGGCGGGGCTACCAATGAGCAGTTCTTC.

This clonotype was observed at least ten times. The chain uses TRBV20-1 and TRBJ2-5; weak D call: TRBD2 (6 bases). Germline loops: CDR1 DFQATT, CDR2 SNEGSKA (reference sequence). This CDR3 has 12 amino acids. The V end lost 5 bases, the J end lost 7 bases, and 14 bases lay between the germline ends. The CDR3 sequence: CSAPDPRGTQYF. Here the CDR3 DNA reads TGCAGTGCTCCGGACCCGCGGGGGACCCAGTACTTC.

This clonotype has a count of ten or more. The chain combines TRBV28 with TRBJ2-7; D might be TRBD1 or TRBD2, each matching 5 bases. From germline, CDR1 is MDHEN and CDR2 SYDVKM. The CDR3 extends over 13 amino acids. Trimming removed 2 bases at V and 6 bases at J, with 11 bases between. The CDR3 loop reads CASSLGRGTEQYF. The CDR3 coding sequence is TGTGCCAGCAGTTTAGGGCGAGGGACCGAGCAGTACTTC.

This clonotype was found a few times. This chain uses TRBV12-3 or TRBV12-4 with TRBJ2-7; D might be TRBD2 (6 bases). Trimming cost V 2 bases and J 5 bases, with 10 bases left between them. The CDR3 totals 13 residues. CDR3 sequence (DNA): TGTGCCAGCAGTTTACGGACTATCGACGAGCAGTACTTC. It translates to CASSLRTIDEQYF.

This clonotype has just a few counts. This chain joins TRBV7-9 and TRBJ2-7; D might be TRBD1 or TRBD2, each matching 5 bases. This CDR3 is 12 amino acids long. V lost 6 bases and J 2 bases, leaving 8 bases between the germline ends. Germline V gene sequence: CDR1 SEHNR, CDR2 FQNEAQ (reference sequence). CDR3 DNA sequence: TGTGCCAGCAGTCGGGACCCCTACGAGCAGTACTTC. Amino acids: CASSRDPYEQYF.

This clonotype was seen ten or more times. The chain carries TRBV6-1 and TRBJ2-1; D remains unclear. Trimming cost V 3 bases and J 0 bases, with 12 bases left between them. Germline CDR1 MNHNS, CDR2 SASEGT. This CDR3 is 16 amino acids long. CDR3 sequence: CASSDYGQSSYNEQFF. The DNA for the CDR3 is TGTGCCAGCAGTGACTACGGTCAGAGCTCCTACAATGAGCAGTTCTTC.

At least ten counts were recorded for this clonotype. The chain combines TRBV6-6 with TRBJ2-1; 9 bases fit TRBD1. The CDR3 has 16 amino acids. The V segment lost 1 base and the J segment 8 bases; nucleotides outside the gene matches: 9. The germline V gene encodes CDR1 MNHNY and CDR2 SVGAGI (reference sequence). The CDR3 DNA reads TGTGCCAGCAGTTACTTGGTGAACAGGGGGCAGTATGAGCAGTTCTTC. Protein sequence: CASSYLVNRGQYEQFF.

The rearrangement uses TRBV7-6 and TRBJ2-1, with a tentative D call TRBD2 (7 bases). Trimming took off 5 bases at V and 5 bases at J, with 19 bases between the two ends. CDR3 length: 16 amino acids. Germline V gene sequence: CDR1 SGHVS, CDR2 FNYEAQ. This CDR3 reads CASSGSSGGTDNEQFF. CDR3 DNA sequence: TGTGCCAGCAGCGGTTCATCGGGGGGCACGGACAATGAGCAGTTCTTC.

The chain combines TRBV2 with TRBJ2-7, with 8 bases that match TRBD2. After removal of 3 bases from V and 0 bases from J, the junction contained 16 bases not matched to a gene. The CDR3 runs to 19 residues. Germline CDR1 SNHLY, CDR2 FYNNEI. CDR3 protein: CASSDISGRKVGTSYEQYF. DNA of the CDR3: TGTGCCAGCAGTGATATAAGCGGGAGAAAGGTTGGTACCTCCTACGAGCAGTACTTC.